This TCR beta chain was sequenced for a study of blood T cell repertoires in COVID-19. Study-level background: Researchers got acute and convalescent COVID-19 samples from the United States, Italy and Spain. The analysed material was cDNA or gDNA that came from T cells, B-cell-depleted T cells, or PBMCs.

The Seattle patients, enrolled during active infection, were followed longitudinally. Authors' data handling: Nucleated cell number was recorded as an estimate derived from reference gene primer amplification. The protocol was immunoSEQ multiplex PCR, while the TCRdb copy is restricted to in-frame clones and leaves out a portion. For V, J and clone size, that table is used; D and trimming come from the DNA. The sample lists 430,000 or so clones; around nine tenths were seen once. The CDR3 has 16 residues. Germline CDR1 SGHDN, CDR2 FVKESK. V lost 4 bases to trimming and J lost 7 bases, with 17 bases between them.

Source material: peripheral blood. The chain joins TRBV14 to TRBJ1-6, with D unclear. The sequence came from a man aged 18 to 30 with COVID-19, enrolled during active disease. In DNA form, the CDR3 reads TGTGCCAGCAGCCCCGACTCAGCTATTAGGAATTCACCCCTCCACTTT. Protein: CASSPDSAIRNSPLHF.